This T cell receptor beta chain stems from a study of T-cell reconstitution after alpha-beta-depleted transplantation in children. The CDR3 contains 12 residues. The germline V gene encodes CDR1 MNHEY and CDR2 SMNVEV (reference sequence). A library of TCRbeta sequences, prepared with unique molecular identifiers, was generated. One entry per CDR3 protein, called by TCRdb with MiXCR from the PCR reads. The data contain hundreds of thousands of distinct CDR3 sequences, around 9.6% of them seen just once; the ten biggest clones take up 10%. Regarding this clonotype: One end of the junction varies from germline; a read error may be responsible.

The receptor was isolated from a human donor who donated a stem cell graft to a child with SCID. This chain connects TRBV27 to TRBJ2-7; 8 positions agree with TRBD1. Sequences were derived from PBMCs from the stem cell graft donor, sampled from the stem cell graft. The CDR3 nucleotides are TGTGCCAGCAGTCCATTCGGGGGACAGGAGGTCTTC. Translation: CASSPFGGQEVF.